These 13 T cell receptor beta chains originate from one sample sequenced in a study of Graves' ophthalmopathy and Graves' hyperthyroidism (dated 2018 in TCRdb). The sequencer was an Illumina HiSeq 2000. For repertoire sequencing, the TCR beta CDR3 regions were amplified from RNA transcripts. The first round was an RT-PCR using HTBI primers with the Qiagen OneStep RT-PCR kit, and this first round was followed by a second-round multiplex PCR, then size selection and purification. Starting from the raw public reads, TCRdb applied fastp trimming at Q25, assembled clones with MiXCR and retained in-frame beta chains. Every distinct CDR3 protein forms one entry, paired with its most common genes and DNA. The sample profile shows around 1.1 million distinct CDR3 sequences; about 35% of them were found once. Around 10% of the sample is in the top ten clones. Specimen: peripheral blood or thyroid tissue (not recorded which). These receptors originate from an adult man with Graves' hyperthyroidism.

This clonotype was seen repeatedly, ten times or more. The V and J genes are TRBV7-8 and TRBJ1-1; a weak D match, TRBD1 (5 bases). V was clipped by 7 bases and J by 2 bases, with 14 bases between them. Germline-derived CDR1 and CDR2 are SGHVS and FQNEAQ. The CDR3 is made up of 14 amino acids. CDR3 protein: CASTRGGSNTEAFF. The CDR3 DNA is TGTGCCAGCACCCGGGGCGGATCTAACACTGAAGCTTTCTTT.

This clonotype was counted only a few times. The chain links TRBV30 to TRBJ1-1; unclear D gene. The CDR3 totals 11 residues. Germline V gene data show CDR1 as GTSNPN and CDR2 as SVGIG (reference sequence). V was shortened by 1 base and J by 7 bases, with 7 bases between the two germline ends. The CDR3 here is CAWSGGVEAFF. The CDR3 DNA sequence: TGTGCCTGGAGTGGGGGTGTTGAAGCTTTCTTT.

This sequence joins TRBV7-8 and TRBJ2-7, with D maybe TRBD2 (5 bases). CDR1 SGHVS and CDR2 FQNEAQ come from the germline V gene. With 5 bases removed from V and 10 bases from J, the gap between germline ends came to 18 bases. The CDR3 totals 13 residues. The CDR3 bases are TGTGCCAGCAGCCCAAGAGAGGGTGGCGAACAGTACTTC. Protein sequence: CASSPREGGEQYF.

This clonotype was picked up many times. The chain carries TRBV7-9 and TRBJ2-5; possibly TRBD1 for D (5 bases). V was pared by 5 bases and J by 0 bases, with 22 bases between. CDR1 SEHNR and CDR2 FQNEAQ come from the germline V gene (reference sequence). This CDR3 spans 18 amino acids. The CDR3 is CASSVDSGFSEYQETQYF. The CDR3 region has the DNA TGTGCCAGCAGCGTAGACAGTGGATTTTCGGAATACCAAGAGACCCAGTACTTC.

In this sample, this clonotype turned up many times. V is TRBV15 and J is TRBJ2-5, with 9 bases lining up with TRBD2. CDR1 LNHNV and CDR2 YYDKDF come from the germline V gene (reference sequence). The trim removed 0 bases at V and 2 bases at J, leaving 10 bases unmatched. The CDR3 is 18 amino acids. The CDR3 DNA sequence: TGTGCCACCAGCAGAGACCTCGCGGGCGGGAGGGAGCAAGAGACCCAGTACTTC. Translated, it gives CATSRDLAGGREQETQYF.

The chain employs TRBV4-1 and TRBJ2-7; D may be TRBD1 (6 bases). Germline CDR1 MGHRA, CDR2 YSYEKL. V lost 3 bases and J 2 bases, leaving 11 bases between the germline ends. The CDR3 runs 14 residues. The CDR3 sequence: CASSQPGQPYEQYF. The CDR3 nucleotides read TGCGCCAGCAGCCAGCCCGGACAGCCCTACGAGCAGTACTTC.

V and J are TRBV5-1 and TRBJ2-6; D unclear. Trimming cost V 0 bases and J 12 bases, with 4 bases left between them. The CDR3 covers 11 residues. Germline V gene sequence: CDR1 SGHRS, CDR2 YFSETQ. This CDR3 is CASSLGLVLTF. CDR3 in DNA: TGCGCCAGCAGCTTGGGGCTCGTCCTGACTTTC.

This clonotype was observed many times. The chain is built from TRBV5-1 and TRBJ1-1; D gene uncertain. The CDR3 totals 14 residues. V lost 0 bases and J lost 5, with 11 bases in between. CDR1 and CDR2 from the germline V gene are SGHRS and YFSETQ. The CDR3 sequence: CASSLDSVKTEAFF. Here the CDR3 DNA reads TGCGCCAGCAGCTTGGACAGTGTAAAAACTGAAGCTTTCTTT.

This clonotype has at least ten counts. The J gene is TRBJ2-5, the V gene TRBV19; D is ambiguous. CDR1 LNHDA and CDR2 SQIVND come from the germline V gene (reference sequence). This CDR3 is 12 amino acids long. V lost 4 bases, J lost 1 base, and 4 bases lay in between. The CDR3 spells CASSKSQETQYF. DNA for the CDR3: TGTGCCAGTAGTAAATCCCAAGAGACCCAGTACTTC.

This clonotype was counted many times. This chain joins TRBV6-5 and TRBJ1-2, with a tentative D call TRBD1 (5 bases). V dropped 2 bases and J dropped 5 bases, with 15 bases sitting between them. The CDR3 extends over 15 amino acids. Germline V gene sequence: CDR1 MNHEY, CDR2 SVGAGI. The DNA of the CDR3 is TGTGCCAGCAGTTACGGAGGGGCGCGAGGTTATGGCTACACCTTC. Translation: CASSYGGARGYGYTF.

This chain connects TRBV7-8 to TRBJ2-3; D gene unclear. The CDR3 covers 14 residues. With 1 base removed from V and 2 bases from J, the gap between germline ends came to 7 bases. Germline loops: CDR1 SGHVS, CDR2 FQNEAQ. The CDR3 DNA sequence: TGTGCCAGCAGCTTAGTTACTTACACAGATACGCAGTATTTT. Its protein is CASSLVTYTDTQYF.

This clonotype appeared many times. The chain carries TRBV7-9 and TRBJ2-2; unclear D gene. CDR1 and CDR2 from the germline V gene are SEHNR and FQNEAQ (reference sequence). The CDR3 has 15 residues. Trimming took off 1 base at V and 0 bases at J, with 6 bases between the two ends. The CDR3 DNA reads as TGTGCCAGCAGCTTAGTCGACCCGAACACCGGGGAGCTGTTTTTT. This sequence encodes CASSLVDPNTGELFF.

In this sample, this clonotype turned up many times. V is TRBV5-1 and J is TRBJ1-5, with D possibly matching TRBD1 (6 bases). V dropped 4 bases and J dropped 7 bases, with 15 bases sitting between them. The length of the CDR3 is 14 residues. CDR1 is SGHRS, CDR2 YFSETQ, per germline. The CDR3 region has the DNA TGCGCCAGCAGCCAAACAGGGAACGGGCAGCCCCAGCATTTT. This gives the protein CASSQTGNGQPQHF. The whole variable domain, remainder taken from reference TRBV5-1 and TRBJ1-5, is KAGVTQTPRYLIKTRGQQVTLSCSPISGHRSVSWYQQTPGQGLQFLFEYFSETQRNKGNFPGRFSGRQFSNSRSEMNVSTLELGDSALYLCASSQTGNGQPQHFGDGTRLSIL.